This T cell receptor (beta chain) was sequenced in a study of T cells expressing NK-cell markers. This CDR3 is built from 15 residues. Per the germline V gene, CDR1 is SEHNR and CDR2 is FQNEAQ (reference sequence). TCRdb reprocessed the 5' RACE reads; each CDR3 protein has one entry and no DNA is given. The sample has over 150,000 distinct CDR3 sequences. This receptor was obtained from a woman in her forties or fifties in good health. The sample comprised blood T cells: a sorted CD56 or NKG2C T cell subset, CD4+ or CD8+ T cells, or bulk PBMC T cells (not recorded which). V is TRBV7-9 and J is TRBJ1-6; TCRdb's assignment of TRBD1 cannot be checked, as there is no DNA. The CDR3 is CASSHPRDRNSPLHF. The whole variable domain, remainder taken from reference TRBV7-9 and TRBJ1-6, is DTGVSQNPRHKITKRGQNVTFRCDPISEHNRLYWYRQTLGQGPEFLTYFQNEAQLEKSRLLSDRFSAERPKGSFSTLEIQRTEQGDSAMYLCASSHPRDRNSPLHFGNGTRLTVT.